The 24 T cell receptor beta chains given below trace back to one sample, sequenced in a study of cytomegalovirus exposure and HLA in healthy donors. Measured with immunoSEQ multiplex PCR; TCRdb has only the in-frame clones, and not every one. Here the sample spans roughly 90,000 clones, roughly 85% being singletons. The sample taken for sequencing was PBMCs. Receptor source: a man younger than 35 in good health and CMV-seropositive.

This chain uses TRBV27 with TRBJ2-2, with 7 bases matching TRBD2. The V and J ends lost 5 bases and 7 bases, in that order; junction bases with no gene match: 13. CDR1 and CDR2 (germline): MNHEY, SMNVEV (reference sequence). CDR3 size: 16 residues. The CDR3 reads CASSPVRGGPFGELFF. The CDR3 DNA reads TGTGCCAGCAGTCCCGTAAGGGGAGGGCCGTTCGGGGAGCTGTTTTTT.

The chain links TRBV28 to TRBJ2-1; 9 bases line up with TRBD2. There are 15 residues in the CDR3. Germline V gives CDR1 MDHEN, CDR2 SYDVKM. The V and J ends lost 3 bases and 3 bases, in that order; junction bases with no gene match: 3. CDR3 nucleotides: TGTGCCAGCAGTTTCGCAGCGGGAGGCTACAATGAGCAGTTCTTC. Protein sequence: CASSFAAGGYNEQFF.

The CDR3 region is CASSPGEGSEKLFF. CDR3 nucleotide sequence: TGCGCCAGCAGCCCAGGGGAAGGAAGTGAAAAACTGTTTTTT. The chain carries TRBV10-1 and TRBJ1-4, with D perhaps TRBD1 (6 bases). V dropped 6 bases and J dropped 7 bases, with 15 bases sitting between them. Looked up from germline, CDR1 is WNHNN and CDR2 is SYGVQD (reference sequence). The CDR3 is made up of 14 amino acids.

This chain uses TRBV2 with TRBJ2-1; the match to TRBD1 covers 7 bases. The trim removed 5 bases at V and 6 bases at J, leaving 4 bases unmatched. CDR1 SNHLY and CDR2 FYNNEI come from the germline V gene. CDR3 length equals 13 residues. CDR3 residues: CASSRDRVNEQFF. The DNA of the CDR3 is TGTGCCAGCAGTCGCGACAGGGTCAATGAGCAGTTCTTC.

Only a few counts were recorded for this clone. The J gene is TRBJ2-7, the V gene TRBV27; D possibly corresponds to TRBD2 (5 bases). V was clipped by 5 bases and J by 3 bases, with 14 bases between them. The CDR3 is made up of 14 amino acids. The V gene's germline CDR1 is MNHEY and CDR2 SMNVEV (reference sequence). The CDR3: CASSLLAGNYEQYF. CDR3 in DNA: TGTGCCAGCAGTCTCTTGGCGGGCAACTACGAGCAGTACTTC.

The chain links TRBV2 to TRBJ2-7, with 7 bases lining up with TRBD1. Per the germline V gene, CDR1 is SNHLY and CDR2 is FYNNEI. The trim removed 5 bases at V and 4 bases at J, leaving 5 bases unmatched. The CDR3 sequence is 13 residues long. CDR3 sequence reads: CASSHDREYEQYF. CDR3 sequence (DNA): TGTGCCAGCAGTCATGACAGGGAATACGAGCAGTACTTC.

J is TRBJ2-7 and V is TRBV5-1; a possible D gene is TRBD2 (6 bases). The germline V and J ends were trimmed by 0 bases and 3 bases, with 10 bases remaining between them. The CDR3 has 14 residues. Germline values: CDR1 SGHRS, CDR2 YFSETQ. CDR3 region: CASSLGQEGYEQYV. The CDR3 DNA follows: TGCGCCAGCAGCTTGGGTCAGGAGGGCTACGAGCAGTACGTC.

The chain has TRBV5-4 and TRBJ2-7; 7 bases are a match to TRBD1. The CDR3 has 13 residues. Germline CDR1 reads SGHNT; CDR2 reads YYREEE (reference sequence). With V trimmed by 8 bases and J by 0 bases, 5 bases remained unmatched. The CDR3 loop is CARMRDSSYEQYV. CDR3 bases: TGTGCCAGAATGAGGGACAGCTCCTACGAGCAGTACGTC.

J is TRBJ2-7 and V is TRBV28, with 7 bases identical to TRBD1. The length of the CDR3 is 13 residues. Germline values: CDR1 MDHEN, CDR2 SYDVKM. V lost 6 bases, J lost 6 bases, and 8 bases stayed unmatched. In DNA form, the CDR3 reads TGTGCCAGCAGCCCGCCCGGGACAGCCGAGCAGTACGTC. Encoded protein: CASSPPGTAEQYV.

The chain uses TRBV7-6 and TRBJ1-2, with 7 nucleotides matching TRBD1. This CDR3 has 14 residues. After removal of 5 bases from V and 8 bases from J, the junction contained 11 bases not matched to a gene. The germline gives CDR1 SGHVS, CDR2 FNYEAQ. CDR3 in DNA: TGTGCCAGCAGCCCTATTGACAGGGATGAAGGCTACACCTTC. It is translated as CASSPIDRDEGYTF. The full variable domain, rest sourced from reference TRBV7-6 and TRBJ1-2, is GAGVSQSPRYKVTKRGQDVALRCDPISGHVSLYWYRQALGQGPEFLTYFNYEAQQDKSGLPNDRFSAERPEGSISTLTIQRTEQRDSAMYRCASSPIDRDEGYTFGSGTRLTVV.

The V call is TRBV5-1, the J call TRBJ1-2; maybe TRBD1 (6 bases). The germline V gene encodes CDR1 SGHRS and CDR2 YFSETQ. Deletions cut 0 bases from V and 6 bases from J, with 15 bases between. The CDR3 consists of 15 residues. CDR3 DNA sequence: TGCGCCAGCAGCTTGGTGGGACATGGGAGGGATGGCTACACCTTC. Amino acid sequence: CASSLVGHGRDGYTF.

The rearrangement joins TRBV5-4 to TRBJ1-2, with 8 bases fitting TRBD1. Germline V lookup: CDR1 SGHNT, CDR2 YYREEE (reference sequence). The ends lost 5 bases at V and 4 bases at J; junction bases unmatched: 10. The CDR3 has 15 amino acids. This CDR3 is CASRTGQDFFYGYTF. The CDR3 DNA sequence: TGTGCCAGCAGGACGGGACAGGATTTTTTCTATGGCTACACCTTC.

The chain carries TRBV11-2 and TRBJ2-7, with unresolved D. V gave up 3 bases and J gave up 3 bases, with 9 bases separating them. The CDR3 has 13 residues. The V gene's germline CDR1 is SGHAT and CDR2 FQNNGV. CDR3 sequence (DNA): TGTGCCAGCAGCTTGGCCTTGGGCTACGAGCAGTACGTC. This sequence encodes CASSLALGYEQYV.

J is TRBJ2-1 and V is TRBV11-3; 12 bases line up with TRBD2. Germline CDR1 is SGHNT and CDR2 is YENEEA. Trimming removed 3 bases from V and 5 bases from J; junction bases left unmatched: 5. The CDR3 spans 16 residues. The CDR3 DNA reads as TGTGCCAGCAGCTTGGAGACTAGCGGGAGCCACAATGAGCAGTTCTTC. Protein sequence: CASSLETSGSHNEQFF.

This clone was seen just once. One end of the junction is discordant with germline, which a read error may explain. The V and J genes are TRBV27 and TRBJ1-2; no definite D call. Germline CDR1 and CDR2: MNHEY and SMNVEV (reference sequence). CDR3 size: 15 residues. CDR3 region: CASRPAGIRFRGYIF. CDR3 sequence (DNA): TGTGCCAGCAGGCCGGCGGGCATCCGATTCAGAGGCTACATCTTC.

V usage is TRBV28 and J usage is TRBJ1-1, with a possible D match to TRBD1 (5 bases). This CDR3 is built from 14 residues. V dropped 2 bases and J dropped 4 bases, with 11 bases sitting between them. Germline CDR1 is MDHEN and CDR2 is SYDVKM. The DNA of the CDR3 is TGTGCCAGCAGTTTAACAGGCCTTGGCACTGAAGCTTTCTTT. This sequence encodes CASSLTGLGTEAFF.

The chain carries TRBV7-8 and TRBJ1-4, with D uncertain. This CDR3 spans 15 amino acids. V lost 6 bases and J lost 8, with 19 bases in between. Germline lookup yields CDR1 SGHVS and CDR2 FQNEAQ. The CDR3 is CASSPRGTLGEKLFF. CDR3 coding DNA: TGTGCCAGCAGTCCCCGGGGAACACTAGGGGAAAAACTGTTTTTT.

The rearrangement joins TRBV30 to TRBJ1-1, with TRBD1 matching over 9 bases. The CDR3 has 15 residues. V shed 3 bases and J 1 base; nucleotides not matched to a gene: 6. Germline CDR1 GTSNPN, CDR2 SVGIG (reference sequence). CDR3 in amino acids: CAWRLGTGPNTEAFF. CDR3 nucleotide sequence: TGTGCCTGGAGACTAGGGACAGGGCCGAACACTGAAGCTTTCTTT.

This chain joins TRBV6-5 and TRBJ2-4; 10 positions match TRBD1. CDR3 length equals 14 residues. Germline CDR1 is MNHEY and CDR2 is SVGAGI. Trimming took 6 bases from V and 8 from J; bases not matched to a gene: 7. The CDR3 loop reads CASRKTGGRDIQYF. The CDR3 nucleotides read TGTGCCAGCAGGAAGACAGGGGGCAGGGACATTCAGTACTTC.

The chain uses TRBV19 and TRBJ2-7, with D perhaps TRBD2 (5 bases). The length of the CDR3 is 13 residues. Germline V CDR1 and CDR2: LNHDA, SQIVND (reference sequence). Trimming left V 3 bases short and J 4 bases short, with 10 bases between. The CDR3 spells CASSIGEPYEQYF. The CDR3 DNA is TGTGCCAGTAGTATCGGGGAACCTTACGAGCAGTACTTC.

The chain combines TRBV5-1 with TRBJ2-1; 7 positions match TRBD2. The CDR3 spans 15 residues. CDR1 is SGHRS, CDR2 YFSETQ, per germline. The J segment lost 7 bases and the V segment lost 4 bases, leaving 11 bases of the junction unmatched. CDR3 DNA: TGCGCCAGCAGCCCCCGGGGGGTTACAGCAAATGAGCAGTTCTTC. It is translated as CASSPRGVTANEQFF.

DNA for the CDR3: TGTGCCAGCAGCTTGACAGGGGCTGAGACCCAGTACTTC. Protein sequence: CASSLTGAETQYF. The V call is TRBV7-3, the J call TRBJ2-5, with 8 bases identical to TRBD1. CDR1 is SGHTA, CDR2 FQGTGA, per germline. CDR3 length: 13 residues. V shed 3 bases and J 5 bases; nucleotides not matched to a gene: 2.

The chain uses TRBV30 and TRBJ1-2; D unresolved. There are 15 residues in the CDR3. With 2 bases removed from V and 7 bases from J, the gap between germline ends came to 20 bases. Germline loops: CDR1 GTSNPN, CDR2 SVGIG (reference sequence). As DNA, the CDR3 is TGTGCCTGGAGTACGGACTTTTCGGGGAGCGGTGGCTACACCTTC. Amino acid sequence: CAWSTDFSGSGGYTF. Full variable domain (missing parts from reference TRBV30 and TRBJ1-2): SQTIHQWPATLVQPVGSPLSLECTVEGTSNPNLYWYRQAAGRGLQLLFYSVGIGQISSEVPQNLSASRPQDRQFILSSKKLLLSDSGFYLCAWSTDFSGSGGYTFGSGTRLTVV.

The chain couples TRBV6-6 to TRBJ1-4; possible D gene TRBD1, 6 bases. Germline values: CDR1 MNHNY, CDR2 SVGAGI (reference sequence). CDR3 length: 15 amino acids. Trimming removed 2 bases at V and 6 bases at J, with 13 bases between. The CDR3 here is CASSYLYRVHEKLFF. In nucleotides, the CDR3 is TGTGCCAGCAGTTACCTGTACAGGGTTCATGAAAAACTGTTTTTT.